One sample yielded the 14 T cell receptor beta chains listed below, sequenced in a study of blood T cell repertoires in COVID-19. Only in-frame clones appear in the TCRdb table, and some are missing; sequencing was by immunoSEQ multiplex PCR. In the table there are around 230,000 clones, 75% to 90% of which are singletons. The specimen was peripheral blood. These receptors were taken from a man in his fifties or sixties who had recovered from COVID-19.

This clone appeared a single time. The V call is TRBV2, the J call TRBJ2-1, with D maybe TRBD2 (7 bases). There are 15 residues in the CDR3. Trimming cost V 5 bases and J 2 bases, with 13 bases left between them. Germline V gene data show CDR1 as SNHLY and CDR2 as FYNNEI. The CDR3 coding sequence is TGTGCCAGCAGTCTCACGGGGGGCCCCTACAATGAGCAGTTCTTC. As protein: CASSLTGGPYNEQFF. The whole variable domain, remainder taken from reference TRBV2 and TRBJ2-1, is EPEVTQTPSHQVTQMGQEVILRCVPISNHLYFYWYRQILGQKVEFLVSFYNNEISEKSEIFDDQFSVERPDGSNFTLKIRSTKLEDSAMYFCASSLTGGPYNEQFFGPGTRLTVL.

The CDR3 protein is CASSLIRQIQETQYF. CDR3 sequence (DNA): TGTGCCAGCAGCTTGATAAGACAGATCCAAGAGACCCAGTACTTC. This chain links TRBV7-2 with TRBJ2-5; possibly TRBD1 for D (5 bases). The CDR3 length is 15 residues. Germline lookup yields CDR1 SGHTA and CDR2 FQGNSA. Trimming removed 3 bases at V and 1 base at J, with 12 bases between.

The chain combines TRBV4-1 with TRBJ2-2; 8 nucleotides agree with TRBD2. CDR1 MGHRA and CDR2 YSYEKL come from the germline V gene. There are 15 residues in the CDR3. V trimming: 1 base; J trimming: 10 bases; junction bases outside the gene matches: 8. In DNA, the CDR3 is TGCGCCAGCAGCCAAGTCACGGGACTAGTTGTGGAGCTGTTTTTT. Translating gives CASSQVTGLVVELFF.

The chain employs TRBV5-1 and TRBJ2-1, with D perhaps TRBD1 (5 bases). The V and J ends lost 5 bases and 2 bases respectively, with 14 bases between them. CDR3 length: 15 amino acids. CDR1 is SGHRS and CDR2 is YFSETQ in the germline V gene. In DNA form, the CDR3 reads TGCGCCAGCAGAATGGACACCGGAACCTACAATGAGCAGTTCTTC. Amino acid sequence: CASRMDTGTYNEQFF.

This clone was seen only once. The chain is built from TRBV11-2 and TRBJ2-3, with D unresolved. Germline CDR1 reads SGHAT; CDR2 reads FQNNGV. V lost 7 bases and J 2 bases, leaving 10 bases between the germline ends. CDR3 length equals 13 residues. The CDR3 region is CASTYTDTDTQYF. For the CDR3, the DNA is TGTGCCAGCACCTACACAGACACAGATACGCAGTATTTT. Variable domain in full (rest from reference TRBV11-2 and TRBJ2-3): EAGVAQSPRYKIIEKRQSVAFWCNPISGHATLYWYQQILGQGPKLLIQFQNNGVVDDSQLPKDRFSAERLKGVDSTLKIQPAKLEDSAVYLCASTYTDTDTQYFGPGTRLTVL.

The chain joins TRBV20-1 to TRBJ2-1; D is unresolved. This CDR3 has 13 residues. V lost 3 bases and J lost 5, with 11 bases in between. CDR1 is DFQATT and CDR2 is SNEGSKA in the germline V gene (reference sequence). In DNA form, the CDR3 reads TGCAGTGCTAGTATGGCCGTCAACAATGAGCAGTTCTTC. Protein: CSASMAVNNEQFF.

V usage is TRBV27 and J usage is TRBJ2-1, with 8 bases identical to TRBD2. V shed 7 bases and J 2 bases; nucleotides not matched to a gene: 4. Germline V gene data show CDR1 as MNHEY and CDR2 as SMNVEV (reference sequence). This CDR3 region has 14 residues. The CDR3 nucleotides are TGTGCCAGCAACCCGGGGGGGGCCTACAATGAGCAGTTCTTC. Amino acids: CASNPGGAYNEQFF.

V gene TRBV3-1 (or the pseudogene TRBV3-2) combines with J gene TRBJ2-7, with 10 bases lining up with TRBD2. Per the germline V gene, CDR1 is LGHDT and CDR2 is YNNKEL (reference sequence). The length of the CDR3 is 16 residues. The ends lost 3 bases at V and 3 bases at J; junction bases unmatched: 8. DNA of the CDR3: TGTGCCAGCAGCCAGGTCCGGACTAGCGGCGTCTACGAGCAGTACTTC. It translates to CASSQVRTSGVYEQYF.

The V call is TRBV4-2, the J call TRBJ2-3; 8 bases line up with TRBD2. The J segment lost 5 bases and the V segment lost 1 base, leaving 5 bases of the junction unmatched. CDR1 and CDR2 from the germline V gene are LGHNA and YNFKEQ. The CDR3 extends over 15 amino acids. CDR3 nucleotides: TGTGCCAGCAGCCAAGCGGGGACTAGTTTAGATACGCAGTATTTT. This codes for CASSQAGTSLDTQYF.

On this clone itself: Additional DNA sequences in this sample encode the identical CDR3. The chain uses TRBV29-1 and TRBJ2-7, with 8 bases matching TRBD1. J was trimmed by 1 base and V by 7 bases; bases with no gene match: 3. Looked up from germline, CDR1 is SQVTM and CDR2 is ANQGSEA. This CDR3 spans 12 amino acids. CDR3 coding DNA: TGCAGCGCCGGACAGGGATCCTACGAGCAGTACTTC. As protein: CSAGQGSYEQYF.

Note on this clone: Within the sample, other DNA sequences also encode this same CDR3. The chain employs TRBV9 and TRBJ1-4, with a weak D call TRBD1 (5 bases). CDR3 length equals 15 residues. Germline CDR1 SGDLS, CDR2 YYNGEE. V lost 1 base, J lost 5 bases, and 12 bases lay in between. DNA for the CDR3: TGTGCCAGCAGCGTAAGGGCTGGGGGGAATGAAAAACTGTTTTTT. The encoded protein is CASSVRAGGNEKLFF.

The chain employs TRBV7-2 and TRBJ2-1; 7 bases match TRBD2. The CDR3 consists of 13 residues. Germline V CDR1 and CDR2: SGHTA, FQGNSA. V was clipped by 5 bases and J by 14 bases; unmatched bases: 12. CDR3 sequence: CASSPQGGGLKFF. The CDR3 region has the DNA TGTGCCAGCAGCCCTCAGGGCGGGGGATTGAAGTTCTTC.

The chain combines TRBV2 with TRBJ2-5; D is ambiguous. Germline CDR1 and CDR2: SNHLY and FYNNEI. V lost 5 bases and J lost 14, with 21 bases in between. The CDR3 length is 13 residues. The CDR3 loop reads CASSLFQRTPEYF. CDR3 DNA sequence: TGTGCCAGCAGTTTATTCCAGCGAACTCCAGAATACTTC.

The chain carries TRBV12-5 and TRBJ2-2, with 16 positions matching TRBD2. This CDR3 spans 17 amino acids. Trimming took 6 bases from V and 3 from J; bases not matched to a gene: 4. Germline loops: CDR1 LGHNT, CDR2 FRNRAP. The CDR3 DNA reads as TGTGCTAGTGGCCTGGGACTAGCGGGGGGGTACACCGGGGAGCTGTTTTTT. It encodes CASGLGLAGGYTGELFF.